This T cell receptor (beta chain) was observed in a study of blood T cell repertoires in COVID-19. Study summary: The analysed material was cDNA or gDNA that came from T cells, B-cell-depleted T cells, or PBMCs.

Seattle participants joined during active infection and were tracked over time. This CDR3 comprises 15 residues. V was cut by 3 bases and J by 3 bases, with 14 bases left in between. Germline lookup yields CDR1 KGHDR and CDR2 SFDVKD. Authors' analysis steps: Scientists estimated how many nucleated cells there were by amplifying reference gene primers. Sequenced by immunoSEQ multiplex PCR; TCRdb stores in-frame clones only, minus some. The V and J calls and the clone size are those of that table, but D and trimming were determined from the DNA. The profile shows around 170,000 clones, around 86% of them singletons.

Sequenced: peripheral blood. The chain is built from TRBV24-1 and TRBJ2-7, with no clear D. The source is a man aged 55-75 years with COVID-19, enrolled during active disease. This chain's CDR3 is CATSDPRDRSYEQYF. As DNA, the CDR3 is TGTGCCACCAGTGATCCCCGAGACCGGAGCTACGAGCAGTACTTC.